The sequence of this TCR beta chain was determined in a study of shared clonotypes between healthy human individuals. Study-wide results and caveats: Sharing across four donors was highest in naive CD4 (approximately 5%) and lowest in memory CD8 (approximately 0.4%). Clonotype sharing among donors was thought likely to change with sequencing depth. Estimated richness values were generally larger in naive subsets than in memory subsets.

The table came from immunoSEQ multiplex PCR; TCRdb's copy has only in-frame clones and leaves some out. The data contain a few million clones, 90% to 97% of them singletons. Healthy HIV-negative adults without recent acute infections or vaccinations served as donors. CDR1 and CDR2 from the germline V gene are ENHRY and SYGVKD. With V trimmed by 3 bases and J by 5 bases, 7 bases remained unmatched. The CDR3 loop spans 15 amino acids. On this clone: Its antigen is as yet unknown. Other DNA sequences in the sample encode the same CDR3.

The sequence was collected from a man in his late teens or twenties in good health. The J gene is TRBJ2-3, the V gene TRBV10-3, with 8 bases that match TRBD2. Source material: naive CD4+ T cells sorted from blood. Subset meaning: CD45RA+ positively selected. CDR3 DNA sequence: TGTGCCATCAGTGATGGGCTAGCGGGTGGAGATACGCAGTATTTT. It codes for CAISDGLAGGDTQYF.